Below are 19 T cell receptor beta chains sequenced from a single sample in a study of cytomegalovirus exposure and HLA in healthy donors. Here immunoSEQ multiplex PCR was the method, and the copy in TCRdb shows in-frame clones only, minus some. This table holds 250,000 to 400,000 clones, over 75% found once. Sequenced input: PBMCs. These receptors were obtained from a man in his thirties or forties in good health and CMV-seronegative.

V gene TRBV5-1 combines with J gene TRBJ1-4; TRBD1 agrees at 8 bases. CDR1 SGHRS and CDR2 YFSETQ come from the germline V gene. This CDR3 spans 13 amino acids. V shed 6 bases and J 7 bases; nucleotides not matched to a gene: 5. In DNA, the CDR3 is TGCGCCAGCAAGACAGGGGCGGCTGAAAAACTGTTTTTT. Amino acid sequence: CASKTGAAEKLFF. Based on the CDR3 plus reference TRBV5-1 and TRBJ1-4, the full variable domain is KAGVTQTPRYLIKTRGQQVTLSCSPISGHRSVSWYQQTPGQGLQFLFEYFSETQRNKGNFPGRFSGRQFSNSRSEMNVSTLELGDSALYLCASKTGAAEKLFFGSGTQLSVL.

The table lists this clone with a few counts. The chain is built from TRBV9 and TRBJ2-7; 9 bases map to TRBD1. The CDR3 spans 15 residues. Germline V CDR1 and CDR2: SGDLS, YYNGEE. V lost 3 bases to trimming and J lost 5 bases; unmatched junction nucleotides: 9. CDR3 nucleotide sequence: TGTGCCAGCAGCGCCCCCGGGACAGGGTTCGACGAGCAGTACTTC. Protein: CASSAPGTGFDEQYF.

This clone occurred a few times. J is TRBJ1-2 and V is TRBV6-5; no clear D. Germline V CDR1 and CDR2: MNHEY, SVGAGI. Between the trimmed V and J ends, which lost 6 bases and 8 bases, there was a span of 13 bases. This CDR3 is 12 amino acids long. The CDR3 is CASRKGGGGYTF. CDR3 nucleotide sequence: TGTGCCAGCAGAAAGGGTGGAGGGGGCTACACCTTC.

The gene calls are TRBV6-5 and TRBJ2-7, with 7 bases lining up with TRBD1. The germline gives CDR1 MNHEY, CDR2 SVGAGI. The CDR3 totals 15 residues. Unmatched junction bases numbered 5, after V lost 0 bases and J lost 3 bases. CDR3 residues: CASSYSPGQSYEQYF. The DNA of the CDR3 is TGTGCCAGCAGTTACTCTCCGGGACAGAGCTACGAGCAGTACTTC.

The V call is TRBV27, the J call TRBJ1-2; 7 bases agree with TRBD1. Germline CDR1 MNHEY, CDR2 SMNVEV (reference sequence). V gave up 5 bases and J gave up 7 bases; unmatched junction bases: 16. The CDR3 loop spans 16 amino acids. CDR3 DNA: TGTGCCAGCAGTCCGAGGGAGACAGGGAAGAAATCTGGCTACACCTTC. It translates to CASSPRETGKKSGYTF.

J is TRBJ2-1 and V is TRBV15, with 7 bases that match TRBD1. With V trimmed by 1 base and J by 14 bases, 2 bases remained unmatched. The CDR3 totals 11 residues. The germline CDR1 and CDR2 sequences are LNHNV and YYDKDF (reference sequence). The CDR3, as DNA: TGTGCCACCAGCAGAGGGACAGGAGAGTTCTTC. It encodes CATSRGTGEFF.

The J gene is TRBJ2-7, the V gene TRBV11-2; D is perhaps TRBD2 (6 bases). The CDR3 contains 17 residues. V was cut by 7 bases and J by 3 bases, with 25 bases left in between. From germline, CDR1 is SGHAT and CDR2 FQNNGV. The CDR3: CASTPAREAPKLYEQYF. In DNA form, the CDR3 reads TGTGCCAGCACCCCGGCCAGGGAGGCCCCAAAGCTCTACGAGCAGTACTTC.

The chain employs TRBV29-1 and TRBJ2-3, with D possibly TRBD1 on 6 matching bases. V shed 4 bases and J shed 5 bases, with 22 bases lying between them. The CDR3 totals 16 residues. Germline assignment: CDR1 SQVTM and CDR2 ANQGSEA. Here the CDR3 DNA reads TGCAGCGTTGGGGGGCTTCTGGGCTCTCCCGGAGATACGCAGTATTTT. Protein sequence: CSVGGLLGSPGDTQYF.

The V gene is TRBV2, the J gene TRBJ1-2, with TRBD1 matching over 9 bases. J was trimmed by 8 bases and V by 7 bases; bases with no gene match: 8. The CDR3 is 13 residues long. Per germline, CDR1 SNHLY and CDR2 FYNNEI. The CDR3 DNA sequence: TGTGCCAGCATGCGGGACAGGGTTGCCGGCTACACCTTC. As protein: CASMRDRVAGYTF.

J is TRBJ2-3 and V is TRBV21-1; TRBD2, the D gene given by the table, was not confirmed from the DNA. TRBV21-1 is labeled a pseudogene. This CDR3 has 16 residues. The CDR3 DNA reads TGTGCCAGCAGCAAAGCGAAGGACTGGCGCACAGATACGCAGTATTTT. The encoded protein is CASSKAKDWRTDTQYF.

In this sample, this clone turned up once. The chain carries TRBV5-6 and TRBJ2-5, with TRBD1 matching over 7 bases. Germline V lookup: CDR1 SGHDT, CDR2 YYEEEE. The V gene end was trimmed by 3 bases and the J gene end by 2 bases; junction bases not matched to a gene: 4. CDR3 size: 14 residues. CDR3: CASSWEQGQETQYF. CDR3 bases: TGTGCCAGCAGCTGGGAACAGGGGCAAGAGACCCAGTACTTC.

This chain joins TRBV7-2 and TRBJ1-1; weak D call: TRBD1 (5 bases). Per the germline V gene, CDR1 is SGHTA and CDR2 is FQGNSA. The CDR3 sequence is 14 residues long. Deletions cut 6 bases from V and 1 base from J, with 12 bases between. The CDR3 is CASRPGLKNTEAFF. CDR3 DNA: TGTGCCAGCAGACCGGGACTTAAGAACACTGAAGCTTTCTTT.

CDR3 protein: CASSHYRGPMTQYF. As DNA, the CDR3 is TGTGCCAGCAGCCACTACAGGGGGCCCATGACCCAGTACTTC. The gene calls are TRBV11-2 and TRBJ2-5; 9 bases match TRBD1. Germline trimming cut 5 bases from V and 7 bases from J; bases unmatched to any gene: 8. The CDR3 has 14 amino acids. The germline V gene encodes CDR1 SGHAT and CDR2 FQNNGV.

V usage is TRBV7-2 and J usage is TRBJ1-5, with 8 positions matching TRBD1. The germline CDR1 and CDR2 sequences are SGHTA and FQGNSA. V was pared by 5 bases and J by 8 bases, with 8 bases of the junction left unmatched. This CDR3 has 14 residues. DNA for the CDR3: TGTGCCAGCAGCCGGGACAGGACCGGTAAGCCCCAGCATTTT. It yields the protein CASSRDRTGKPQHF. Full variable domain (outside the CDR3, taken from reference TRBV7-2 and TRBJ1-5): GAGVSQSPSNKVTEKGKDVELRCDPISGHTALYWYRQSLGQGLEFLIYFQGNSAPDKSGLPSDRFSAERTGGSVSTLTIQRTQQEDSAVYLCASSRDRTGKPQHFGDGTRLSIL.

Only one count was recorded for this clone. In DNA, the CDR3 is TGTGCCAGTAGTTCCGGGACAAGCCTAAATCCCTACGAGCAGTACTTC. Amino acids: CASSSGTSLNPYEQYF. V and J are TRBV19 and TRBJ2-7, with a tentative D call TRBD1 (6 bases). The V end was cut by 5 bases, the J end by 2 bases, with 19 bases between. The CDR3 loop spans 16 amino acids. Per germline, CDR1 LNHDA and CDR2 SQIVND (reference sequence).

This chain links TRBV9 with TRBJ2-5, with 13 positions matching TRBD2. The J segment lost 3 bases and the V segment lost 4 bases, leaving 3 bases of the junction unmatched. The CDR3 extends over 15 amino acids. Per the germline V gene, CDR1 is SGDLS and CDR2 is YYNGEE. The CDR3 protein is CASSFGTSGEETQYF. The CDR3 DNA sequence: TGTGCCAGCAGCTTCGGGACTAGCGGGGAAGAGACCCAGTACTTC.

The rearrangement links TRBV4-1 to TRBJ2-7; the D gene is possibly TRBD1 (5 bases). Trimming cost V 5 bases and J 2 bases, with 16 bases left between them. Germline V lookup: CDR1 MGHRA, CDR2 YSYEKL. This CDR3 comprises 15 residues. CDR3 bases: TGCGCCAGCAGCTATAGCCTGACAGAAACCTACGAGCAGTACTTC. Its translation: CASSYSLTETYEQYF.

The rearrangement joins TRBV5-4 to TRBJ2-7; 8 nucleotides match TRBD2. The CDR3 runs to 14 residues. Germline V CDR1 and CDR2: SGHNT, YYREEE (reference sequence). The V and J ends lost 2 bases and 4 bases, in that order; junction bases with no gene match: 5. The CDR3 DNA follows: TGTGCCAGCAGCTTCAGCGGGGGACCATACGAGCAGTACTTC. It yields the protein CASSFSGGPYEQYF.

The chain is built from TRBV20-1 and TRBJ1-1; D ambiguous. Germline V gives CDR1 DFQATT, CDR2 SNEGSKA (reference sequence). The V gene lost 6 bases and the J gene lost 7 bases, with 12 bases spanning the gap. The CDR3 is made up of 11 amino acids. This chain's CDR3 is CSAAKRDEAFF. Written as DNA, the CDR3 is TGCAGTGCCGCTAAGAGAGATGAAGCTTTCTTT.